This T cell receptor (beta chain) was sequenced in a study of shared clonotypes between healthy human individuals. The CDR3 length is 18 residues. J gave up 4 bases and V 4 bases, and 18 bases lay outside the gene matches. The germline gives CDR1 SQVTM, CDR2 ANQGSEA. Sorted-subset replicate PCR reactions contained 200 to 250 ng DNA, corresponding to tens of thousands of T cell genomes. In the original analysis: Junction-only sequences without quality scores were provided by ImmunoSEQ, so filtering was different. Clones were read by immunoSEQ multiplex PCR, and TCRdb kept only the in-frame ones, dropping some. From that table come the V and J calls and clone size; the DNA was used to work out D and trimming. This table holds a few million clones, more than 85% found once. Recent vaccinations or acute infections were absent in the healthy HIV-negative adult donors. A remark on this clone: No antigen is known for it.

Points from the study as a whole: Between a handful of donors, naive CD4 clonotypes were shared at a level of about 5%.

The gene calls are TRBV29-1 and TRBJ1-2, with 10 nucleotides matching TRBD1. Sequenced input: naive CD4+ T cells from PBMCs. The subset: CD45RA+ positively selected. The clonotype comes from a man aged 18 to 29 in good health. Some clones in this sample may be carry-over from other donors' samples. CDR3 sequence: CSVVYFGGTGVPLYGYTF. As DNA, the CDR3 is TGCAGCGTTGTTTATTTTGGCGGGACAGGGGTCCCCCTCTATGGCTACACCTTC.